Below are 24 T cell receptor beta chains sequenced from a single sample in a study of blood T cell repertoires in COVID-19. Method: immunoSEQ multiplex PCR; TCRdb's copy keeps in-frame clones and lacks some. The sample includes about 230,000 clones, more than 65% of them seen just once. The sequencing sample was made of peripheral blood. All receptors come from an elderly woman with acute or convalescent COVID-19.

V gene TRBV24-1 combines with J gene TRBJ2-5, with no clear D. CDR1 is KGHDR, CDR2 SFDVKD, per germline. With 4 bases removed from V and 2 bases from J, the gap between germline ends came to 13 bases. The CDR3 totals 15 residues. DNA of the CDR3: TGTGCCACCAGTGACACCCACAACCCTCAAGAGACCCAGTACTTC. It yields the protein CATSDTHNPQETQYF.

This CDR3 reads CASSVLVGLDYGYTF. CDR3 bases: TGTGCCAGCAGCGTACTCGTAGGCCTAGACTATGGCTACACCTTC. The chain joins TRBV9 to TRBJ1-2; D unclear. Germline lookup yields CDR1 SGDLS and CDR2 YYNGEE. V lost 1 base, J lost 3 bases, and 13 bases lay in between. The CDR3 is 15 residues long.

The chain joins TRBV7-2 to TRBJ1-3; 7 bases are shared with TRBD1. The CDR3 runs 14 residues. Germline V lookup: CDR1 SGHTA, CDR2 FQGNSA. V lost 5 bases, J lost 5 bases, and 6 bases stayed unmatched. CDR3 region: CASSQTGARNTIYF. CDR3 coding DNA: TGTGCCAGCAGCCAAACAGGGGCACGAAACACCATATATTTT.

This rearrangement joins TRBV3-1 (or the pseudogene TRBV3-2) to TRBJ2-7; 7 bases map to TRBD2. Germline lookup yields CDR1 LGHDT and CDR2 YNNKEL (reference sequence). The CDR3 extends over 17 amino acids. Trimming at V came to 1 base and at J to 2 bases, leaving 11 bases not matched to a gene. CDR3 sequence: CASSQVPGGAFPYEQYF. CDR3 DNA sequence: TGTGCCAGCAGCCAAGTTCCGGGGGGAGCCTTTCCCTACGAGCAGTACTTC.

V gene TRBV6-5 combines with J gene TRBJ2-3; D perhaps matches TRBD2 (6 bases). V shed 2 bases and J shed 4 bases, with 10 bases lying between them. CDR3 length: 14 amino acids. Germline values: CDR1 MNHEY, CDR2 SVGAGI. The CDR3 is CASSYMWGADTQYF. CDR3 nucleotides: TGTGCCAGCAGTTACATGTGGGGGGCAGATACGCAGTATTTT.

In its sample, this clone was seen once. The chain joins TRBV19 to TRBJ1-6; D gene uncertain. This CDR3 is 16 amino acids long. Germline-derived CDR1 and CDR2 are LNHDA and SQIVND (reference sequence). Trimming stripped 5 bases from V and 1 base from J, with 12 bases between. The DNA for the CDR3 is TGTGCCAGTAGTCGCACCCAGCGGTCCTATAATTCACCCCTCCACTTT. Its protein is CASSRTQRSYNSPLHF.

This sequence joins TRBV27 and TRBJ2-7, with 7 bases fitting TRBD2. J was trimmed by 7 bases and V by 7 bases; bases with no gene match: 16. Germline assignment: CDR1 MNHEY and CDR2 SMNVEV (reference sequence). CDR3 length: 15 residues. The CDR3 sequence: CASTRGGPGWAEQYF. CDR3 DNA: TGTGCCAGCACCCGGGGAGGGCCGGGATGGGCGGAGCAGTACTTC.

The chain joins TRBV19 to TRBJ1-2; 8 nucleotides agree with TRBD1. The CDR3 spans 14 residues. The germline V gene has CDR1 LNHDA and CDR2 SQIVND (reference sequence). The ends lost 5 bases at V and 4 bases at J; junction bases unmatched: 6. CDR3 nucleotides: TGTGCCAGTAGTCCGACAGGGGTGGCCTATGGCTACACCTTC. It is translated as CASSPTGVAYGYTF.

The rearrangement joins TRBV30 to TRBJ1-5, with TRBD1 identical over 7 bases. The V and J ends lost 2 bases and 3 bases, in that order; junction bases with no gene match: 4. This CDR3 spans 14 amino acids. In germline, CDR1 is GTSNPN, CDR2 SVGIG (reference sequence). The CDR3 is CAWSPTGVNQPQHF. The CDR3 region has the DNA TGTGCCTGGAGTCCTACAGGGGTCAATCAGCCCCAGCATTTT.

The V gene is TRBV6-5, the J gene TRBJ1-5; 8 nucleotides align to TRBD1. V was pared by 6 bases and J by 6 bases, with 1 base of the junction left unmatched. The CDR3 spans 12 residues. Germline CDR1 reads MNHEY; CDR2 reads SVGAGI. CDR3 amino acids: CASRDRVQPQHF. The CDR3 DNA follows: TGTGCCAGCAGGGACAGGGTTCAGCCCCAGCATTTT.

J is TRBJ1-2 and V is TRBV24-1; weak D call: TRBD1 (5 bases). The length of the CDR3 is 13 residues. Germline values: CDR1 KGHDR, CDR2 SFDVKD. V lost 0 bases, J lost 10 bases, and 11 bases lay in between. The CDR3 DNA reads as TGTGCCACCAGTGATTTGTTCCAGGGCGACTACACCTTC. Translating gives CATSDLFQGDYTF.

The gene calls are TRBV7-8 and TRBJ2-3; 9 positions match TRBD2. Trimming at V came to 4 bases and at J to 2 bases, leaving 4 bases not matched to a gene. CDR3 length: 15 amino acids. Germline V gene lookup returns CDR1 SGHVS and CDR2 FQNEAQ. The CDR3 protein is CASSSLAGDTDTQYF. CDR3 sequence (DNA): TGTGCCAGCAGCTCATTAGCGGGGGACACAGATACGCAGTATTTT.

This clone has only one observation. The DNA for the CDR3 is TGTGCCAGCAGCTTATCCACAGGGGTTAGGAAAGAAAAACTGTTTTTT. This sequence encodes CASSLSTGVRKEKLFF. The rearrangement uses TRBV7-6 and TRBJ1-4; 7 nucleotides line up with TRBD1. Germline CDR1 is SGHVS and CDR2 is FNYEAQ. V lost 2 bases and J lost 8; bases outside the gene matches: 11. CDR3 length equals 16 residues.

This chain connects TRBV6-5 to TRBJ1-3; D uncertain. The CDR3 runs to 13 residues. V shed 4 bases and J shed 4 bases, with 8 bases lying between them. Germline assignment: CDR1 MNHEY and CDR2 SVGAGI. CDR3 sequence (DNA): TGTGCCAGCAGTTCACAGATGGGAAACACCATATATTTT. Translation gives CASSSQMGNTIYF.

This chain uses TRBV5-1 with TRBJ2-3; D not certain. Trimming shortened V by 1 base and J by 1 base, and 13 bases separated the two germline ends. The CDR3 consists of 16 residues. Germline CDR1 and CDR2: SGHRS and YFSETQ. CDR3 loop: CASSLNLGRGTDTQYF. As DNA, the CDR3 is TGCGCCAGCAGCTTGAATTTGGGCAGAGGCACAGATACGCAGTATTTT.

The V and J genes are TRBV7-2 and TRBJ1-5, with D unclear. Germline CDR1 and CDR2: SGHTA and FQGNSA. The V gene lost 7 bases and the J gene lost 4 bases, with 14 bases spanning the gap. The CDR3 spans 14 residues. CDR3 nucleotides: TGTGCCAGCACCCCAGGCGACCGGAATCAGCCCCAGCATTTT. Its protein is CASTPGDRNQPQHF.

The chain couples TRBV7-8 to TRBJ1-5, with 9 bases identical to TRBD1. Trimming cost V 3 bases and J 0 bases; bases outside gene matches: 18. Germline CDR1 SGHVS, CDR2 FQNEAQ. The CDR3 consists of 21 residues. CDR3 in DNA: TGTGCCAGCAGCTTGCGAGGACAGGGGACCTTCTCCCCTTATAGCAATCAGCCCCAGCATTTT. Amino acids: CASSLRGQGTFSPYSNQPQHF.

The V call is TRBV14, the J call TRBJ2-1; 14 positions agree with TRBD2. The germline gives CDR1 SGHDN, CDR2 FVKESK. The length of the CDR3 is 13 residues. J gave up 10 bases and V 6 bases, and 2 bases lay outside the gene matches. In nucleotides, the CDR3 is TGTGCCAGCAGGGGACTAGCGGGAGTCGAGCAGTTCTTC. Translation: CASRGLAGVEQFF.

The gene calls are TRBV20-1 and TRBJ1-6, with D unclear. This CDR3 comprises 10 residues. V lost 6 bases and J lost 15, with 12 bases in between. CDR1 and CDR2 from the germline V gene are DFQATT and SNEGSKA (reference sequence). The CDR3 coding sequence is TGCAGTGCCCAGTCCGGGAGCCTCCACTTT. This gives the protein CSAQSGSLHF.

CDR3 DNA: TGTGCCAGCAGTAGGGTGGAGGGTACCGGAAACACCATATATTTT. Amino acid sequence: CASSRVEGTGNTIYF. The V call is TRBV6-6, the J call TRBJ1-3; D is unclear. The V end lost 5 bases, the J end lost 4 bases, and 15 bases lay between the germline ends. CDR3 length: 15 residues. From germline, CDR1 is MNHNY and CDR2 SVGAGI (reference sequence).

The chain employs TRBV5-1 and TRBJ2-3, with TRBD1 identical over 8 bases. V was pared by 4 bases and J by 4 bases, with 5 bases of the junction left unmatched. The CDR3 is made up of 14 amino acids. The germline V gene has CDR1 SGHRS and CDR2 YFSETQ. This CDR3 is CASSPEDRADTQYF. The CDR3 DNA sequence: TGCGCCAGCAGCCCCGAGGACAGGGCAGATACGCAGTATTTT.

Comments on this clone: The same CDR3 is also encoded by other DNA sequences in this sample. The chain recombines TRBV3-1 (or the pseudogene TRBV3-2) with TRBJ1-2, with D hard to call. The CDR3 length is 11 residues. The germline V gene encodes CDR1 LGHDT and CDR2 YNNKEL (reference sequence). Trimming shortened V by 0 bases and J by 7 bases, and 3 bases separated the two germline ends. The DNA for the CDR3 is TGTGCCAGCAGCCAAGACCTTGGCTACACCTTC. It specifies CASSQDLGYTF.

The chain links TRBV2 to TRBJ1-6; tentatively, D is TRBD1 (6 bases). V was pared by 4 bases and J by 7 bases, with 14 bases between. Germline assignment: CDR1 SNHLY and CDR2 FYNNEI. The CDR3 sequence is 15 residues long. CDR3 loop: CASSGFRGANSPLHF. CDR3 DNA sequence: TGTGCCAGCAGTGGCTTCAGGGGTGCGAATTCACCCCTCCACTTT. Looking up the rest from reference TRBV2 and TRBJ1-6 gives the full variable domain: EPEVTQTPSHQVTQMGQEVILRCVPISNHLYFYWYRQILGQKVEFLVSFYNNEISEKSEIFDDQFSVERPDGSNFTLKIRSTKLEDSAMYFCASSGFRGANSPLHFGNGTRLTVT.

The chain uses TRBV19 and TRBJ1-2; D ambiguous. V lost 5 bases to trimming and J lost 2 bases, with 12 bases between them. The CDR3 totals 14 residues. The germline V gene has CDR1 LNHDA and CDR2 SQIVND (reference sequence). CDR3 loop: CASSPQRLNYGYTF. CDR3 DNA sequence: TGTGCCAGTAGTCCCCAACGGTTGAACTATGGCTACACCTTC.